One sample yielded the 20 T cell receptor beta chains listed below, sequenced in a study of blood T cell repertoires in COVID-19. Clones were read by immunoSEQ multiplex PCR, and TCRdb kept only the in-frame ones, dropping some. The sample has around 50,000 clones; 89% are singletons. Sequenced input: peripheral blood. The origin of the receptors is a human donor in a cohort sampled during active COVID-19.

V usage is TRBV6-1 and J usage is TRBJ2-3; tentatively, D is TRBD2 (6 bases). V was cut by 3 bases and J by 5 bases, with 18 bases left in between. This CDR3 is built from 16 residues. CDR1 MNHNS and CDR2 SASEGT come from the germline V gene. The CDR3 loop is CASSEWGVPLGDTQYF. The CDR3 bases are TGTGCCAGCAGTGAGTGGGGGGTCCCCTTAGGAGATACGCAGTATTTT.

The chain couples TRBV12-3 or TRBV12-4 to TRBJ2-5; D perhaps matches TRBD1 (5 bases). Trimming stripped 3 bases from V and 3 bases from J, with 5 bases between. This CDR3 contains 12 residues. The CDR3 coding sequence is TGTGCCAGCAGTTTCAGGGAAGAGACCCAGTACTTC. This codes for CASSFREETQYF.

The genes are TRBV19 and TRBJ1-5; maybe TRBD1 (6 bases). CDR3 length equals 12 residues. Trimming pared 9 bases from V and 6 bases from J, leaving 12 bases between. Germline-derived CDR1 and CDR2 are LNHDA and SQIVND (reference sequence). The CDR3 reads CASNRESQPQHF. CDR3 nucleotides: TGTGCCAGCAACAGGGAGAGTCAGCCCCAGCATTTT.

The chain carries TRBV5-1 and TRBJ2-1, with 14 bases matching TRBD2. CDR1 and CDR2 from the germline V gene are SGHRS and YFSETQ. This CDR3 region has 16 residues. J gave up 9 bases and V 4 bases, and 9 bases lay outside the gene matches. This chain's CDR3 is CASSQTSGRAFGEQFF. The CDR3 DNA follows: TGCGCCAGCAGCCAGACTAGCGGGAGGGCCTTCGGTGAGCAGTTCTTC.

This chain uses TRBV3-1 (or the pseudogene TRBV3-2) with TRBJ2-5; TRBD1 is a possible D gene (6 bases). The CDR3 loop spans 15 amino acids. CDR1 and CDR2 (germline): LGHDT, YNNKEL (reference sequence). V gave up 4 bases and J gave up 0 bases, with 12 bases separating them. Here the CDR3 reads CASSPTGTYQETQYF. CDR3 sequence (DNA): TGTGCCAGCAGCCCGACCGGGACATACCAAGAGACCCAGTACTTC.

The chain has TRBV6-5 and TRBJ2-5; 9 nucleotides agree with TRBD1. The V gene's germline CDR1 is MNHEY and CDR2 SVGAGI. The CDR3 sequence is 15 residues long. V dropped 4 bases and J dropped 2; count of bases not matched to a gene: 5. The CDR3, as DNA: TGTGCCAGCAGTTCGGGACAGGGACTACAAGAGACCCAGTACTTC. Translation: CASSSGQGLQETQYF.

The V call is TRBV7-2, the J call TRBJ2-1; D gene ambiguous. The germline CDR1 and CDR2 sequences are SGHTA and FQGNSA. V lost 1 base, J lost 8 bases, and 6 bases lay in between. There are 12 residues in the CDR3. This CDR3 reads CASSLVLYEQFF. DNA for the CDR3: TGTGCCAGCAGCTTAGTCTTGTATGAGCAGTTCTTC.

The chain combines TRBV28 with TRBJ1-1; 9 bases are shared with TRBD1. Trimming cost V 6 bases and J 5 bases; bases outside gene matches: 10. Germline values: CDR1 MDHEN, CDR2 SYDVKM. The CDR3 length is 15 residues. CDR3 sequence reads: CASSSYRGPRTEAFF. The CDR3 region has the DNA TGTGCCAGCAGCTCATACAGGGGGCCTCGGACTGAAGCTTTCTTT.

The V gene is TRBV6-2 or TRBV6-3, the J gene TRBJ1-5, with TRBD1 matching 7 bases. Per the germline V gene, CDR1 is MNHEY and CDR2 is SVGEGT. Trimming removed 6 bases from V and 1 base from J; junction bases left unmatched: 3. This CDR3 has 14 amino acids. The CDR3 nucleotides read TGTGCCAGCAGCCGGGACAGAAGCAATCAGCCCCAGCATTTT. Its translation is CASSRDRSNQPQHF.

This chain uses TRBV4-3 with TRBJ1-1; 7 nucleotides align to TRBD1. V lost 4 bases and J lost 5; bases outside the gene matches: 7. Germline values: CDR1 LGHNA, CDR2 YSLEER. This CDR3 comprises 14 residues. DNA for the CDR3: TGCGCCAGCAGCCGCGACAGGGTAAGGACTGAAGCTTTCTTT. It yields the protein CASSRDRVRTEAFF.

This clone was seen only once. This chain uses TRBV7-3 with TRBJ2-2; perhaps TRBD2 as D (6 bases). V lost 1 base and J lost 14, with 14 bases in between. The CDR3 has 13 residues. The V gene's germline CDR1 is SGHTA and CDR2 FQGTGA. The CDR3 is CASSLRLLALLFF. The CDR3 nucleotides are TGTGCCAGCAGCTTAAGATTACTAGCCCTACTGTTTTTT.

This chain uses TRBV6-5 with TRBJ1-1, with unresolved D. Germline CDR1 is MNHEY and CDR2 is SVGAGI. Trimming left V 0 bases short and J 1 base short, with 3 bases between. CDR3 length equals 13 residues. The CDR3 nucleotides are TGTGCCAGCAGTTACTCAGCGAACACTGAAGCTTTCTTT. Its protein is CASSYSANTEAFF.

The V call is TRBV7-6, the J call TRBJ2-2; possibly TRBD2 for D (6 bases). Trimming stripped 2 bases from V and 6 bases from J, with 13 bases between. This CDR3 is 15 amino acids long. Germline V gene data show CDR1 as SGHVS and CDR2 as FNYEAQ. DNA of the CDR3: TGTGCCAGCAGCTTAATCGGGAGCCCCGCCGGGGAGCTGTTTTTT. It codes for CASSLIGSPAGELFF. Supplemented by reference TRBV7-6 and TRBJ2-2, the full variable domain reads GAGVSQSPRYKVTKRGQDVALRCDPISGHVSLYWYRQALGQGPEFLTYFNYEAQQDKSGLPNDRFSAERPEGSISTLTIQRTEQRDSAMYRCASSLIGSPAGELFFGEGSRLTVL.

CDR3 sequence (DNA): TGCGCCAGCAGCTCCTACAGGGGTGAGGGTCAACACACTGAAGCTTTCTTT. Its translation: CASSSYRGEGQHTEAFF. This sequence joins TRBV5-1 and TRBJ1-1; 7 nucleotides agree with TRBD1. From germline, CDR1 is SGHRS and CDR2 YFSETQ. The CDR3 runs 17 residues. The ends lost 3 bases at V and 3 bases at J; junction bases unmatched: 14. Full variable domain (rest looked up from reference TRBV5-1 and TRBJ1-1): KAGVTQTPRYLIKTRGQQVTLSCSPISGHRSVSWYQQTPGQGLQFLFEYFSETQRNKGNFPGRFSGRQFSNSRSEMNVSTLELGDSALYLCASSSYRGEGQHTEAFFGQGTRLTVV.

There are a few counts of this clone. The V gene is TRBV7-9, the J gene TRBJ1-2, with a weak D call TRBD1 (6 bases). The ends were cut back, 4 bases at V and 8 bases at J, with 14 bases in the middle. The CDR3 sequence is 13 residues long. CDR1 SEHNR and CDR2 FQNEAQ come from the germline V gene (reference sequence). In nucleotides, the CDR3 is TGTGCCAGCAGCTCACAGGGTCTTGTCGGCTACACCTTC. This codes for CASSSQGLVGYTF.

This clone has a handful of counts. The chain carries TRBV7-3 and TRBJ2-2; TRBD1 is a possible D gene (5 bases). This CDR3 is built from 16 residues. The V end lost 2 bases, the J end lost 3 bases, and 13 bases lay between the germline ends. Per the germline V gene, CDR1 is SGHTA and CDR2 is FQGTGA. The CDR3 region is CASSLGSGWYTGELFF. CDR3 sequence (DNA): TGTGCCAGCAGCTTAGGTTCAGGGTGGTACACCGGGGAGCTGTTTTTT.

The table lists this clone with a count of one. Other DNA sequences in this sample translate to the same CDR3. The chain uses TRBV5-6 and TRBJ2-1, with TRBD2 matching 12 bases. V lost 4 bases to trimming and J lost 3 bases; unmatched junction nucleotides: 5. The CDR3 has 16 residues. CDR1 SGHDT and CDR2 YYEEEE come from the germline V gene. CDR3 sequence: CASSRRLAGDYNEQFF. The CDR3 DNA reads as TGTGCCAGCAGCCGGCGACTAGCGGGGGACTACAATGAGCAGTTCTTC.

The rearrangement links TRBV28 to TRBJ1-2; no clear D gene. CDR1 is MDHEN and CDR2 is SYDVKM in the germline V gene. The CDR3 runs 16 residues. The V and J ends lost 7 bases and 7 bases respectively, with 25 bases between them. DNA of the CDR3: TGTGCCAGCACCAAACCGGTGGACCCTGGGAGGGTTGGCTACACCTTC. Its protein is CASTKPVDPGRVGYTF.

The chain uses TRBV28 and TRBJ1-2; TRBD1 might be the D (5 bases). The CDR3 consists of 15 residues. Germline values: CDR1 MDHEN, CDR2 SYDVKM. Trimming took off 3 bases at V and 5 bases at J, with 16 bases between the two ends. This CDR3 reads CASSFSRDAFYGYTF. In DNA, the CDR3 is TGTGCCAGCAGTTTTTCCAGGGATGCTTTTTATGGCTACACCTTC.

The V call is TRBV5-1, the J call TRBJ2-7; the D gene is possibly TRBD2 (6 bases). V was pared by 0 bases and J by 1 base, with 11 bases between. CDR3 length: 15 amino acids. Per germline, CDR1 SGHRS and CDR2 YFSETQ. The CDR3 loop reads CASSLGGTSSYEQYF. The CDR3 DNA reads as TGCGCCAGCAGCTTGGGTGGGACTTCTTCCTACGAGCAGTACTTC.